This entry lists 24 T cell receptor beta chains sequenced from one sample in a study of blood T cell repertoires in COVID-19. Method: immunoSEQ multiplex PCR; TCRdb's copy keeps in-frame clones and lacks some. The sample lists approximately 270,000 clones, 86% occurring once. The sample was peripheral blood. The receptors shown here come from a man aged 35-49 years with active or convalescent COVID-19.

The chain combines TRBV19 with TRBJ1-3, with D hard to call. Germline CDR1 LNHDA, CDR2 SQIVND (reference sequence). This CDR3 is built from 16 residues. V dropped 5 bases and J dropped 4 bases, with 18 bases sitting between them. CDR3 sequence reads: CASSYDNRRSGNTIYF. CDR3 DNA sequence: TGTGCCAGTAGTTACGACAATCGGAGGTCAGGAAACACCATATATTTT.

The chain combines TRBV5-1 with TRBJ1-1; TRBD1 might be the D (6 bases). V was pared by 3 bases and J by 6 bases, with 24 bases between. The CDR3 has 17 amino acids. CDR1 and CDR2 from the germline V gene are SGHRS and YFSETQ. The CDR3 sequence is CASSSNEGQRGKPEAFF. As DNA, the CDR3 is TGCGCCAGCAGCTCCAACGAAGGACAGAGGGGGAAGCCTGAAGCTTTCTTT. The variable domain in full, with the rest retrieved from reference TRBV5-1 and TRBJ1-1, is KAGVTQTPRYLIKTRGQQVTLSCSPISGHRSVSWYQQTPGQGLQFLFEYFSETQRNKGNFPGRFSGRQFSNSRSEMNVSTLELGDSALYLCASSSNEGQRGKPEAFFGQGTRLTVV.

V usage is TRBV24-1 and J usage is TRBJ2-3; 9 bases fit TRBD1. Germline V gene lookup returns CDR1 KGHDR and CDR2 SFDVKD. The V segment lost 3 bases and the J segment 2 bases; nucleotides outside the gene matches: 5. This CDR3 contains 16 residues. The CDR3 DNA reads TGTGCCACCAGTGATCTCGGGACAGGGTCCACAGATACGCAGTATTTT. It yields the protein CATSDLGTGSTDTQYF.

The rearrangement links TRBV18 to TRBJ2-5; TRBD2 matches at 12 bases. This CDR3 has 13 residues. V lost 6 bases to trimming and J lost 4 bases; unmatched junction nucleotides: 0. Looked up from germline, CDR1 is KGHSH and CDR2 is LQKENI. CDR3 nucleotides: TGTGCCAGCTCGACTAGCGGGGGAGAGACCCAGTACTTC. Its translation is CASSTSGGETQYF.

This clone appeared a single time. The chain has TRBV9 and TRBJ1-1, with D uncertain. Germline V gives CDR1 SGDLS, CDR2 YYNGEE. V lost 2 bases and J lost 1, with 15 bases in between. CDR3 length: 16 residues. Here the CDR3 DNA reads TGTGCCAGCAGCGTGACCGGAGGCATAGGGAACACTGAAGCTTTCTTT. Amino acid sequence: CASSVTGGIGNTEAFF.

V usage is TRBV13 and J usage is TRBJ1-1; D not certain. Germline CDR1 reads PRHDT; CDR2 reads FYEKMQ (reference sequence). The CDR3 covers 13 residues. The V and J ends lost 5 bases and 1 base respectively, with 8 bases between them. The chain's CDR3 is CASSPRGNTEAFF. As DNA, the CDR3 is TGTGCCAGCAGCCCCCGGGGGAACACTGAAGCTTTCTTT.

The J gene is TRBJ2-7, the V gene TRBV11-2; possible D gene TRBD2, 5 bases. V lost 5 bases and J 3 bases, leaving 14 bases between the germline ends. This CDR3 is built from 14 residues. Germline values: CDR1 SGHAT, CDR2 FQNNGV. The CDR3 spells CASSLPGRGYEQYF. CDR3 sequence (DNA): TGTGCCAGCAGCCTCCCAGGCCGGGGCTACGAGCAGTACTTC.

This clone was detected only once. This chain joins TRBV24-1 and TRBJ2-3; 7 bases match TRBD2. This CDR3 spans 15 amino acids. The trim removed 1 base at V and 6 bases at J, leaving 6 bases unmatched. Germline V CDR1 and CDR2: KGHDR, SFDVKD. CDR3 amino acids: CATSDFAGAGDTQYF. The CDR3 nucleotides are TGTGCCACCAGTGATTTCGCGGGAGCGGGCGATACGCAGTATTTT.

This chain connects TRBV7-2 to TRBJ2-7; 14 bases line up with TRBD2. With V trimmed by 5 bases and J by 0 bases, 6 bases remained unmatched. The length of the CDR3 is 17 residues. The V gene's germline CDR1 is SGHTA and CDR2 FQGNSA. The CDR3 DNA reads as TGTGCCAGCAGCCCCCGGACTAGCGGGGGGTTCTCCTACGAGCAGTACTTC. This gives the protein CASSPRTSGGFSYEQYF. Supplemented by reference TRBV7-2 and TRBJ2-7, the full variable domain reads GAGVSQSPSNKVTEKGKDVELRCDPISGHTALYWYRQSLGQGLEFLIYFQGNSAPDKSGLPSDRFSAERTGGSVSTLTIQRTQQEDSAVYLCASSPRTSGGFSYEQYFGPGTRLTVT.

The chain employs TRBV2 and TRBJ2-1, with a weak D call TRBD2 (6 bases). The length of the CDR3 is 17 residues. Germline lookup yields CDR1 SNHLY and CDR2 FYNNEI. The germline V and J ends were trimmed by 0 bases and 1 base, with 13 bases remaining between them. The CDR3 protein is CASSEARRGWSYNEQFF. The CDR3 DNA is TGTGCCAGCAGTGAAGCAAGGAGGGGTTGGTCCTACAATGAGCAGTTCTTC.

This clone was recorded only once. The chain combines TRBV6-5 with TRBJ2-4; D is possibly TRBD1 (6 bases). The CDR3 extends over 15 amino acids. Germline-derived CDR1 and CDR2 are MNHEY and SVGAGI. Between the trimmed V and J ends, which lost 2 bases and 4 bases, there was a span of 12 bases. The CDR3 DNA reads TGTGCCAGCAGTTACGGGGGCGTAGCGAAAAACATTCAGTACTTC. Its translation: CASSYGGVAKNIQYF.

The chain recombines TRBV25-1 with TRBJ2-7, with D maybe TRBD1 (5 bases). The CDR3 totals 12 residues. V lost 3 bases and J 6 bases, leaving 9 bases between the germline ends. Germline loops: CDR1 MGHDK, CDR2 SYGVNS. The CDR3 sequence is CASSEGLREQYF. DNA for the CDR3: TGTGCCAGCAGTGAGGGGCTTCGCGAGCAGTACTTC.

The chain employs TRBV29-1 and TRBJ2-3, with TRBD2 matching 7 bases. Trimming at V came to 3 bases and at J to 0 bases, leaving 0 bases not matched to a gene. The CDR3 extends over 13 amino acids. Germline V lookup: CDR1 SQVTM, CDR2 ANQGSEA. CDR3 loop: CSVEGGSTDTQYF. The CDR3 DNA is TGCAGCGTTGAGGGGGGGAGCACAGATACGCAGTATTTT.

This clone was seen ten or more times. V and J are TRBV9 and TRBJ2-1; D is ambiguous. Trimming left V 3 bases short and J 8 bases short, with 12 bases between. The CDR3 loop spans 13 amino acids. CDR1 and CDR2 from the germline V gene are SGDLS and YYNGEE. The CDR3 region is CASSGLVVHEQFF. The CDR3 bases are TGTGCCAGCAGCGGGCTGGTGGTCCATGAGCAGTTCTTC. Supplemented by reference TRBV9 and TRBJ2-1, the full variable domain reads DSGVTQTPKHLITATGQRVTLRCSPRSGDLSVYWYQQSLDQGLQFLIQYYNGEERAKGNILERFSAQQFPDLHSELNLSSLELGDSALYFCASSGLVVHEQFFGPGTRLTVL.

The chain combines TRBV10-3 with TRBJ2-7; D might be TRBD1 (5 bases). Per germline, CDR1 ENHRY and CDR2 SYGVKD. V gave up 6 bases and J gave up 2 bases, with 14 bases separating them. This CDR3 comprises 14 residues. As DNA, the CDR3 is TGTGCCATCAGAGACAGATTAAACACCTACGAGCAGTACTTC. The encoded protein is CAIRDRLNTYEQYF.

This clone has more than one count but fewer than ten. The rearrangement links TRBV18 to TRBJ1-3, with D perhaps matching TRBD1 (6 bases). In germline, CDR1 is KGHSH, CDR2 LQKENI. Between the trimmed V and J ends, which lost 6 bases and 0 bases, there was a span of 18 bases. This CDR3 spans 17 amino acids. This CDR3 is CASSGILRGDSGNTIYF. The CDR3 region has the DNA TGTGCCAGCTCGGGAATCCTCAGGGGCGACTCTGGAAACACCATATATTTT.

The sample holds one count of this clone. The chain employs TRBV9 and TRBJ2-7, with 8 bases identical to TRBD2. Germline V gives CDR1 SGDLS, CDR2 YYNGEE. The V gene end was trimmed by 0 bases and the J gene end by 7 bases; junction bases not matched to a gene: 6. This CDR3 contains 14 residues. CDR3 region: CASSVARGGEEQYF. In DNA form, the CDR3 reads TGTGCCAGCAGCGTAGCTCGGGGGGGTGAAGAGCAGTACTTC.

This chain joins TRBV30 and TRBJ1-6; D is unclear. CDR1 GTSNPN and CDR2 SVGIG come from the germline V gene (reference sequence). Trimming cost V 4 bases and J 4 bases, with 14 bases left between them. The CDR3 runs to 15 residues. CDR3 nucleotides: TGTGCCTGGAAAGTAGAGGGTTTTTATAATTCACCCCTCCACTTT. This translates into CAWKVEGFYNSPLHF.

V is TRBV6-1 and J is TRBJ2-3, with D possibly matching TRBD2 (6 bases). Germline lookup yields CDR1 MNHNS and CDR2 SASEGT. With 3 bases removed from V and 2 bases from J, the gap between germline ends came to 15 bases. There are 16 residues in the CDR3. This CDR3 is CASSDRGGASTDTQYF. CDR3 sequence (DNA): TGTGCCAGCAGTGATCGGGGCGGGGCCTCCACAGATACGCAGTATTTT.

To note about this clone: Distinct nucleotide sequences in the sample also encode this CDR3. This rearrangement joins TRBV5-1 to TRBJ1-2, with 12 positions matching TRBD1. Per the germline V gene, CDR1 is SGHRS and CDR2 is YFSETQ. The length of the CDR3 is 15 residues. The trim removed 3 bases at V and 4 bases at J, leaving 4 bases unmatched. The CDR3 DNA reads TGCGCCAGCAGCTGGGGACAGGGGGCCGGCTATGGCTACACCTTC. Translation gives CASSWGQGAGYGYTF. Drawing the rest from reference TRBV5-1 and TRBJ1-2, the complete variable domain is KAGVTQTPRYLIKTRGQQVTLSCSPISGHRSVSWYQQTPGQGLQFLFEYFSETQRNKGNFPGRFSGRQFSNSRSEMNVSTLELGDSALYLCASSWGQGAGYGYTFGSGTRLTVV.

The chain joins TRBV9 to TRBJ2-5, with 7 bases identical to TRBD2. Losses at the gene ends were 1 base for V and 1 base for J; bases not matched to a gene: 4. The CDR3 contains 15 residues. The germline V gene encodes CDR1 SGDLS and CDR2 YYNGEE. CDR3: CASSVTRGVQETQYF. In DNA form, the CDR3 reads TGTGCCAGCAGCGTAACCCGGGGGGTCCAAGAGACCCAGTACTTC.

CDR3 coding DNA: TGTGCCAGCAGTTTGTACCGACAGGGCCTAAACTATGGCTACACCTTC. Translation gives CASSLYRQGLNYGYTF. The rearrangement uses TRBV5-6 and TRBJ1-2, with 7 bases lining up with TRBD1. Trimming took 5 bases from V and 2 from J; bases not matched to a gene: 12. CDR3 size: 16 residues. The germline gives CDR1 SGHDT, CDR2 YYEEEE.

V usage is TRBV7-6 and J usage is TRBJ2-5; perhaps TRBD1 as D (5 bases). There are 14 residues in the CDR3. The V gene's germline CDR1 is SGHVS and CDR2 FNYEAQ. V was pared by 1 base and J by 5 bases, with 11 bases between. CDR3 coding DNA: TGTGCCAGCAGCTTAGACATGGGGCGGGAGACCCAGTACTTC. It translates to CASSLDMGRETQYF.

The chain's CDR3 is CASSQDWQATGNTIYF. The CDR3 nucleotides read TGTGCCAGCAGCCAAGACTGGCAGGCGACCGGAAACACCATATATTTT. The chain employs TRBV4-2 and TRBJ1-3; D uncertain. CDR1 is LGHNA and CDR2 is YNFKEQ in the germline V gene. The ends were cut back, 0 bases at V and 4 bases at J, with 13 bases in the middle. The CDR3 is 16 residues long.